Given below is one T cell receptor (beta chain) in context. No antigen is known for it. Within one base of it there is no much larger clone, and no base qualities were kept. Library creation used the immunoSEQ multiplex PCR assay. A mixture of 60 forward primers for TCR Vbeta segments and 13 reverse primers for TCR Jbeta segments was used in the multiplex PCR. Amplification of the CDR3 region of rearranged TCR beta genes was performed with a multiplex PCR assay on genomic DNA. On the Illumina HiSeq System, the amplified TCR beta libraries were sequenced as 87-base-pair reads. As for how the authors treated the data: Across the 700 or so repertoires, a later analysis counted 60 million to 90 million unique TCR beta chains, approximately 10 million of which were shared by at least two donors. Raw reads were error-corrected and collapsed into unique sequences with a nearest-neighbor algorithm that merged closely related sequences to remove PCR and sequencing errors. Alignment of CDR3 sequences to IMGT reference sequences was used to assign V, D and J gene segments. For a sequence to be retained, a match of at least six nucleotides was required to both a V gene segment and a J gene segment. Rearrangements were classified as productive when the CDR3 lacked stop codons and remained in frame with V and J, and all other rearrangements were classified as non-productive. Following IMGT convention, CDR3 was defined as the stretch from the second conserved V-encoded cysteine up to the conserved J-encoded phenylalanine. Sequences without an unambiguous match to a single V gene segment were excluded from the earlier analysis of a few hundred of the donors. An earlier analysis of approximately 590 of the donors classified V segments as functional when productive rearrangements were above 56.7% and as segregating when the standard deviation between donors was above 5%. A statistical classification framework was developed to diagnose cytomegalovirus status using the catalog of TCR beta chain sequences. In a later analysis, V and J genes were assigned by comparing TCR nucleotide sequences against IMGT/GENE-DB human TR gene sequences. In a later analysis, CDR3 sequences and most-parsimonious VDJ recombination scenarios were assigned using the TCRdist pipeline. In a later analysis, each TCR beta chain was defined by its CDR3 amino acid sequence together with its V-gene family, and reads lacking a unique V-gene family were excluded. As a way to deal with suspected cross-contamination and a sequencing artifact, a later analysis dropped approximately 590 nucleotide sequences that were highly shared and had low generation probability. In a later analysis, a clonal expansion index was calculated for each public chain from normalized within-repertoire ranks of inferred template counts. A later analysis computed generation probabilities with a VDJ recombination model fitted to out-of-frame rearrangements, and checked the results against IGoR. In a later analysis, TCR-TCR, TCR-HLA and TCR-CMV co-occurrence was scored with hypergeometric tests, and a repertoire-size bias correction was applied to TCR pairs. False discovery rates were estimated in a later analysis by permuting HLA or CMV assignments 20 times. In a later analysis, co-occurring TCRs were grouped with DBSCAN, and TCRdist sequence similarity was added when clustering was performed within HLA-allele-positive subsets. Co-occurrence clustering excluded repertoires with fewer than 30,000 or more than 120,000 public chains, plus five with anomalous nucleotide sharing. The table was pulled from immuneACCESS by TCRdb, which kept in-frame rearrangements only. Such tables lose some clones; where checked, under half of the loss comes from unresolved V genes, and the rest has no known cause. That table is the source of V, J and clone size, and D and trimming were worked out from the DNA. Recorded for this sample are fewer than 120,000 clones; more than 75% of them occurred a single time. 1.5% to 2% of the sample comes from the top ten.

The cohort was made up of 666 healthy bone marrow donors. At the time of sampling, all cohort members were nominally healthy, though unrecorded immune exposures were likely present. The donor was CMV seronegative and was included in the group of a few hundred seronegative cohort members. Each donor provided a peripheral blood sample, and peripheral blood mononuclear cells were used for TCR beta sequencing. Genomic DNA extraction from the blood cell samples was performed with the Qiagen DNeasy Blood Extraction Kit. The record originates from a study of cytomegalovirus exposure and HLA in healthy donors (dated 2017 in TCRdb). Regarding the research as a whole: An earlier analysis of approximately 550 of the donors reported about 250 Gb of sequence data and 100 million to 130 million unique TCR beta sequences from 150 million to 200 million T cells. An early release that covered about 600 HLA-typed donors contained about 300 gigabases of sequencing data and 85 million to 100 million unique TCR sequences. Of the roughly 400 genotyped donors, 81% were placed in the genetic ancestry cluster associated with self-reported Caucasian donors. The study was designed to test whether signatures of past pathogen exposure could be identified by cataloging public T cell receptors. The T cell repertoires of 700 or so subjects were profiled by immunosequencing and related to cytomegalovirus serostatus. Along with the approximately 650-subject first cohort, a separate validation cohort of around 110 different subjects was used. To predict cytomegalovirus infection status, the study combined high-throughput TCR immunosequencing, statistical association of individual TCRs with disease status, and machine learning. In a later analysis, previously published TCR beta repertoires from roughly 710 donors were re-analyzed and high-resolution HLA genotyping was added so that TCR occurrence patterns could be studied. In the later analysis, no new phenotypic data were used to find candidate immune exposures; instead, reliance was placed on TCR beta sequences and their occurrence across donors. An earlier analysis of approximately 500 of the donors applied high-throughput TCR beta sequencing to assess whether each TCR beta V gene segment acted as functional or pseudogenic. Alongside the repertoire data, information on donor age, sex, ethnicity and CMV serostatus was compiled. A later genetic analysis used genome-wide SNP genotypes for about 60% of the roughly 700 donors, treating that subset as a discovery cohort. All discovery cohort repertoires had been generated using a single sequencing platform. HLA typing covered class I and class II loci at four-digit resolution. Typing coverage varied by locus: about 629-640 donors for A, B, C, DRB1 and DQB1; more than 500 for DQA1; more than 600 for DPA1; around 490 for DPB1. Four to six DR-DQ haplotypes were handled as single units for association and clustering because linkage in the cohort was strong. Among 398 genotyped donors of the cohort, an average of roughly 230,000 unique TCR beta nucleotide sequences was sequenced per donor, of which 15% to 20% were non-productive. What the work shows at the level of the full study, not this receptor alone: In this cohort, only TCR beta chains were sequenced, and detectable features were limited by the absence of alpha or paired-chain data. Seventeen rarely observed V segments, including chromosome 9 orphons, were excluded from the earlier analysis of approximately 500 of the donors because counts were too low. The sequencing pipeline was judged likely to have produced a cluster of highly shared sequence variants as a technical artifact. V-gene and J-gene trimming of TCR beta chains was associated with a missense DCLRE1C variant in a later genetic analysis, and the association was replicated in an independent cohort. According to a later analysis, TCR association rates differed among HLA loci, with DRB1 alleles showing the most associated TCRs and HLA-C alleles showing the fewest. Compared with equally common non-associated chains, HLA-associated TCR beta chains in a later analysis were more clonally expanded and had lower generation probabilities. Because HLA typing was missing for some donors at each locus, association tests included only the typed subset. According to a later analysis, parvovirus B19, influenza, CMV and Epstein-Barr virus appeared linked to several top co-occurrence clusters. The authors suggested that the approach could potentially be extended to other disease states and immunological phenotypes. For the cohort, immune exposure information was limited to CMV serostatus. A later genetic analysis reported fewer N-insertions in productive TCRs among donors in an Asian-associated ancestry cluster than the approximately 670-donor mean. In a later analysis, most CMV-associated TCR beta chains were found to appear HLA-restricted, with HLA associations seemingly driven largely by CMV exposure. A total of 164 TCR beta chains were listed by the study as associated with cytomegalovirus. Some IMGT-functional V segments, including TRBV6-2 and TRBV6-3, could not be distinguished by the 87-base-pair reads and were therefore excluded. Roughly uniform sequencing depth across donors was assumed in presence/absence analyses, although this assumption may not hold. In an earlier analysis of some 550 of the donors, most TCR beta V segments were observed in productive rearrangements about 87% or about 30% of the time, broadly matching IMGT annotations. When HLA alleles, especially DR and DQ, strongly co-occurred, attributing TCR associations to individual alleles was difficult. Correlated functional status among segregating V segments might be attributable to linkage disequilibrium, but an unknown experimental factor could not be ruled out. In a later analysis, around 15,000 TCR beta sequences were associated with specific HLA alleles at a false discovery rate of 0.05. A few of the identified cytomegalovirus-associated TCR beta chains were confirmed in vitro to be specific for cytomegalovirus antigens. A further reported finding was that TCR beta sequences accurately predicted the HLA-A and HLA-B alleles for most subjects in the first cohort. Most TCR sequences were observed very rarely across donors, whereas some public TCRs were present in many individuals. The classifier was reported to diagnose cytomegalovirus status with high specificity and sensitivity in both the original cohort and the validation cohort.

V is cut back by 2 bases and J by 6 bases, with 9 bases in the junction unmatched. The CDR3 sequence holds 15 residues, the cysteine and phenylalanine included. Left in the record is the CDR3 DNA by itself, 45 bases read in frame from the first base. CDR1 and CDR2, looked up from the germline V gene, are KGHSH and LQKENI. Sequenced material: PBMCs. The TCR was taken from a man aged 40-49 years in good health and CMV-seronegative. The rearranged segments are TRBV18 and TRBJ1-2; 7 nucleotides in the junction match TRBD1. DNA sequence: TGTGCCAGCTCACCAATACATCAGGGGGAGCATGGCTACACCTTC. This yields the protein CASSPIHQGEHGYTF.